This is a list of T cell receptor beta chains from one sample in a study of T cell changes during pregnancy in multiple sclerosis. Generated by immunoSEQ multiplex PCR, the TCRdb table keeps only in-frame clones and is missing some. The repertoire has about 70,000 clones, 85% to 95% of them found once; the top ten carry just under 0.3%. This specimen was CD4+ T cells from peripheral blood mononuclear cells, taken after pregnancy. Receptors were obtained from a female donor with multiple sclerosis, enrolled in a pregnancy study. Each CDR3 is given with its conserved first and last residue. A D gene is named only where the DNA matches it firmly. Clone size, where shown, is once, few, many, or a class for clones that have expanded.

V: TRBV5-8
size: once
J: TRBJ2-2
D: TRBD1
DNA: TGTGCCAGCAGCTTGGCGACAGGGGGGAACGGGGAGCTGTTTTTT
CDR3: CASSLATGGNGELFF

V: TRBV5-4
size: NA
J: TRBJ1-2
D: NA
DNA: TGTGCCAGCAGCTTCCCGGGACAAGCTAACTATGGCTACACCTTC
CDR3: CASSFPGQANYGYTF

V: TRBV9
size: NA
J: TRBJ2-1
D: TRBD2
DNA: TGTGCCAGCAGCGTAGGGTTGGGACTAGCGGGGGTGCACAATGAGCAGTTCTTC
CDR3: CASSVGLGLAGVHNEQFF

V: TRBV7-2
size: few
J: TRBJ1-4
D: NA
DNA: TGTGCCAGCAGCATCTCCCCTAATGAAAAACTGTTTTTT
CDR3: CASSISPNEKLFF

V: TRBV11-3
size: NA
J: TRBJ2-1
D: NA
DNA: TGTGCCAGCAGCTTAGATCTGGGCGGAGTAGCGAACAATGAGCAGTTCTTC
CDR3: CASSLDLGGVANNEQFF

V: TRBV6-1
size: NA
J: TRBJ1-1
D: NA
DNA: TGTGCCAGCATCCCCAGGGTGACCGCAGGGGCTGAAGCTTTCTTT
CDR3: CASIPRVTAGAEAFF

V: TRBV28
size: NA
J: TRBJ2-5
D: NA
DNA: TGTGCCAGCAGTTTTGGGCGTCTGGTAGAGACCCAGTACTTC
CDR3: CASSFGRLVETQYF

V: TRBV5-6
size: NA
J: TRBJ2-1
D: TRBD1
DNA: TGTGCCAGCAGTCGTCCCGGGACAGGGCCCTACAATGAGCAGTTCTTC
CDR3: CASSRPGTGPYNEQFF

V: TRBV19
size: NA
J: TRBJ2-1
D: NA
DNA: TGTGCTACCAGGGGCTACTCCTACAATGAGCAGTTCTTC
CDR3: CATRGYSYNEQFF

V: TRBV2
size: NA
J: TRBJ2-7
D: NA
DNA: TGTGCCAGCCTCGGGACTGATTCCTACGAGCAGTACTTC
CDR3: CASLGTDSYEQYF

V: TRBV7-9
size: NA
J: TRBJ1-6
D: TRBD1
DNA: TGTGCCAGCAGCCCTGGTGGTGGGACAGGGAATTCACCCCTCCACTTT
CDR3: CASSPGGGTGNSPLHF

V: TRBV7-9
size: NA
J: TRBJ2-5
D: TRBD2
DNA: TGTGCCAGCAGTCCAAGCGGGGGACGGGAGACCCAGTACTTC
CDR3: CASSPSGGRETQYF

V: TRBV28
size: NA
J: TRBJ2-7
D: NA
DNA: TGTGCCAGCAGTTTAAAGGGAGGGGGCTACGAGCAGTACTTC
CDR3: CASSLKGGGYEQYF

V: TRBV2
size: NA
J: TRBJ2-3
D: TRBD2
DNA: TGTGCCAGCAGTGGGGCCCGGGGGGGCACAGATACGCAGTATTTT
CDR3: CASSGARGGTDTQYF